Following are 30 T cell receptor beta chains from one sample sequenced in a study of T cells in Graves' hyperthyroidism and ophthalmopathy. It was RNA transcripts that yielded the amplified TCR beta CDR3 regions. TCR CDR3 regions were first amplified by RT-PCR with HTBI primers. Each CDR3 protein gets one entry after TCRdb re-called the multiplex PCR reads with MiXCR. Of nearly 600,000 distinct CDR3 sequences in the sample, 11% to 15% were seen once. What was sequenced was blood. All receptors derive from a woman between 18 and 29 years old with Graves' ophthalmopathy.

This clonotype appeared many times. The chain is built from TRBV5-1 and TRBJ2-3, with 10 nucleotides matching TRBD2. Per germline, CDR1 SGHRS and CDR2 YFSETQ. V dropped 0 bases and J dropped 0; count of bases not matched to a gene: 4. The CDR3 length is 17 residues. As DNA, the CDR3 is TGCGCCAGCAGCTTGGCTAGCGGGAGCACTAGCACAGATACGCAGTATTTT. It specifies CASSLASGSTSTDTQYF. Based on the CDR3 plus reference TRBV5-1 and TRBJ2-3, the full variable domain is KAGVTQTPRYLIKTRGQQVTLSCSPISGHRSVSWYQQTPGQGLQFLFEYFSETQRNKGNFPGRFSGRQFSNSRSEMNVSTLELGDSALYLCASSLASGSTSTDTQYFGPGTRLTVL.

This clonotype was counted between two and nine times. The V and J genes are TRBV24-1 and TRBJ1-5; D remains unclear. The V end lost 4 bases, the J end lost 2 bases, and 8 bases lay between the germline ends. CDR3 length: 14 residues. CDR1 and CDR2 (germline): KGHDR, SFDVKD. CDR3 region: CATSERVCNQPQHF. CDR3 coding DNA: TGTGCCACCAGTGAAAGGGTATGCAATCAGCCCCAGCATTTT.

This clonotype was seen ten or more times. The V call is TRBV9, the J call TRBJ2-1; TRBD2 aligns across 8 bases. With 0 bases clipped from V and 2 bases from J, the junction kept 1 base outside the gene matches. Germline-derived CDR1 and CDR2 are SGDLS and YYNGEE. This CDR3 contains 15 residues. CDR3: CASSVAGRAYNEQFF. The CDR3 DNA sequence: TGTGCCAGCAGCGTAGCCGGGAGGGCCTACAATGAGCAGTTCTTC. Combining the CDR3 with reference TRBV9 and TRBJ2-1 gives the whole variable domain DSGVTQTPKHLITATGQRVTLRCSPRSGDLSVYWYQQSLDQGLQFLIQYYNGEERAKGNILERFSAQQFPDLHSELNLSSLELGDSALYFCASSVAGRAYNEQFFGPGTRLTVL.

This clonotype was detected many times. The J gene is TRBJ2-7, the V gene TRBV2; TRBD2 might be the D (6 bases). Per germline, CDR1 SNHLY and CDR2 FYNNEI. V gave up 2 bases and J gave up 5 bases, with 10 bases separating them. CDR3 size: 13 residues. CDR3 sequence: CASSEWGVDEQYF. The DNA for the CDR3 is TGTGCCAGCAGTGAATGGGGGGTCGACGAGCAGTACTTC.

This clonotype was found a few times. The rearrangement links TRBV9 to TRBJ2-2; D uncertain. This CDR3 contains 12 residues. The germline V and J ends were trimmed by 0 bases and 6 bases, with 3 bases remaining between them. In germline, CDR1 is SGDLS, CDR2 YYNGEE. Here the CDR3 DNA reads TGTGCCAGCAGCGTAGTGGCCGGGGAGCTGTTTTTT. It encodes CASSVVAGELFF.

The chain combines TRBV29-1 with TRBJ2-2; D is uncertain. Deletions cut 0 bases from V and 5 bases from J, with 7 bases between. The CDR3 extends over 13 amino acids. Germline V gives CDR1 SQVTM, CDR2 ANQGSEA. This CDR3 reads CSVEDSETGELFF. The DNA for the CDR3 is TGCAGCGTTGAAGATTCGGAGACCGGGGAGCTGTTTTTT.

At least ten counts were recorded for this clonotype. This chain connects TRBV10-3 to TRBJ2-6, with D perhaps assigned TRBD1 or TRBD2 (5 bases each). Germline CDR1 is ENHRY and CDR2 is SYGVKD. V was clipped by 8 bases and J by 0 bases, with 11 bases between them. The CDR3 loop spans 15 amino acids. CDR3 residues: CAIRDDSSGANVLTF. The DNA of the CDR3 is TGTGCCATCCGGGACGACAGCTCTGGGGCCAACGTCCTGACTTTC.

The rearrangement uses TRBV4-3 and TRBJ2-2; 8 nucleotides agree with TRBD2. CDR1 and CDR2 (germline): LGHNA, YSLEER. J lost 5 bases, V lost 4 bases, and 12 bases had no gene match. The length of the CDR3 is 17 residues. In DNA form, the CDR3 reads TGCGCCAGCAGCCCCCCCCGGGGGGGGCTTAAGACCGGGGAGCTGTTTTTT. It codes for CASSPPRGGLKTGELFF.

This clonotype was detected a few times. V is TRBV7-3 and J is TRBJ1-5; no reliable D call. This CDR3 has 19 residues. CDR1 is SGHTA and CDR2 is FQGTGA in the germline V gene. Deletions cut 1 base from V and 11 bases from J, with 30 bases between. The CDR3 loop reads CASSLNGLPGYSAIMAQHF. The CDR3 region has the DNA TGTGCCAGCAGCTTAAACGGCCTCCCGGGATACTCGGCCATCATGGCCCAGCATTTT. The variable domain in full, completed from reference TRBV7-3 and TRBJ1-5, reads GAGVSQTPSNKVTEKGKYVELRCDPISGHTALYWYRQSLGQGPEFLIYFQGTGAADDSGLPNDRFFAVRPEGSVSTLKIQRTERGDSAVYLCASSLNGLPGYSAIMAQHFGDGTRLSIL.

This chain links TRBV11-3 with TRBJ2-1; TRBD2 matches 10 bases. V was clipped by 0 bases and J by 7 bases; unmatched bases: 3. This CDR3 region has 15 residues. The germline V gene encodes CDR1 SGHNT and CDR2 YENEEA. The CDR3 bases are TGTGCCAGCAGCTTAGAGTCTAGCGGGAGTAATGAGCAGTTCTTC. Translation: CASSLESSGSNEQFF.

In this sample, this clonotype turned up many times. Here the CDR3 DNA reads TGTGCCAGTGGCCCACTCCCTTACGAGCAGTACTTC. Protein: CASGPLPYEQYF. The V call is TRBV6-1, the J call TRBJ2-7; D call uncertain. CDR1 and CDR2 (germline): MNHNS, SASEGT. Trimming removed 9 bases at V and 4 bases at J, with 13 bases between. The CDR3 has 12 residues.

This clonotype has at least ten counts. The V gene is TRBV28, the J gene TRBJ2-5; no firm D call. Trimming removed 6 bases from V and 1 base from J, with 18 bases in between. CDR1 is MDHEN and CDR2 is SYDVKM in the germline V gene. CDR3 size: 16 residues. The CDR3 region is CASSQNPFRLQETQYF. CDR3 DNA: TGTGCCAGCAGCCAAAATCCCTTTAGGCTCCAAGAGACCCAGTACTTC.

This clonotype was seen a handful of times. The chain carries TRBV7-3 and TRBJ2-7, with D perhaps matching TRBD2 (6 bases). This CDR3 has 13 residues. The germline gives CDR1 SGHTA, CDR2 FQGTGA. Trimming removed 1 base at V and 7 bases at J, with 11 bases between. The CDR3 nucleotides read TGTGCCAGCAGCTTAATAGAACGGGGGGAGCAGTACTTC. Translation: CASSLIERGEQYF.

This clonotype was seen ten or more times. The chain joins TRBV7-2 to TRBJ2-5, with D possibly being TRBD2 (6 bases). Germline lookup yields CDR1 SGHTA and CDR2 FQGNSA. There are 14 residues in the CDR3. Trimming removed 2 bases at V and 5 bases at J, with 12 bases between. The CDR3 protein is CASSLRGSGETQYF. CDR3 bases: TGTGCCAGCAGCTTACGGGGGTCGGGTGAGACCCAGTACTTC.

The chain uses TRBV7-9 and TRBJ2-1, with TRBD1 matching over 9 bases. The CDR3 runs to 17 residues. The ends lost 3 bases at V and 6 bases at J; junction bases unmatched: 12. CDR1 is SEHNR and CDR2 is FQNEAQ in the germline V gene (reference sequence). Here the CDR3 DNA reads TGTGCCAGCAGCTTGGACGCGACAGGGGGAGGGTTCAATGAGCAGTTCTTC. Amino acid sequence: CASSLDATGGGFNEQFF.

This clonotype was seen repeatedly, ten times or more. The chain employs TRBV12-3 or TRBV12-4 and TRBJ2-7; 9 bases match TRBD2. The CDR3 runs to 15 residues. Trimming removed 3 bases from V and 3 bases from J; junction bases left unmatched: 6. CDR3 DNA: TGTGCCAGCAGTTTGGCCCGAGCGGGAGGCTACGAGCAGTACTTC. Its protein product is CASSLARAGGYEQYF.

The CDR3 DNA reads as TGTGCCAGCAGCGTCGACGGGACGGACACTGAAGCTTTCTTT. It codes for CASSVDGTDTEAFF. V usage is TRBV9 and J usage is TRBJ1-1; D is perhaps TRBD1 (5 bases). The CDR3 contains 14 residues. Trimming shortened V by 2 bases and J by 3 bases, and 11 bases separated the two germline ends. CDR1 and CDR2 (germline): SGDLS, YYNGEE. The whole variable domain, remainder taken from reference TRBV9 and TRBJ1-1, is DSGVTQTPKHLITATGQRVTLRCSPRSGDLSVYWYQQSLDQGLQFLIQYYNGEERAKGNILERFSAQQFPDLHSELNLSSLELGDSALYFCASSVDGTDTEAFFGQGTRLTVV.

This clonotype was found many times. The chain couples TRBV28 to TRBJ2-1; 9 bases line up with TRBD2. Germline V gene sequence: CDR1 MDHEN, CDR2 SYDVKM. V trimming: 6 bases; J trimming: 0 bases; junction bases outside the gene matches: 6. This CDR3 is 16 amino acids long. CDR3 sequence (DNA): TGTGCCAGCAGCCCGGGACTAGCAAGCTCCTACAATGAGCAGTTCTTC. Its protein is CASSPGLASSYNEQFF.

Many counts were recorded for this clonotype. The V call is TRBV20-1, the J call TRBJ1-5, with TRBD1 as a possible D gene (6 bases). CDR3 length equals 15 residues. The V gene lost 2 bases and the J gene lost 3 bases, with 14 bases spanning the gap. Germline V CDR1 and CDR2: DFQATT, SNEGSKA (reference sequence). The CDR3 spells CSARSKTGSNQPQHF. The CDR3 nucleotides are TGCAGTGCTAGATCCAAAACAGGGTCCAATCAGCCCCAGCATTTT.

The chain employs TRBV12-3 or TRBV12-4 and TRBJ1-6, with D uncertain. V lost 6 bases and J 10 bases, leaving 16 bases between the germline ends. The CDR3 totals 14 residues. CDR3 bases: TGTGCCAGCAGCCCCGCGGGTTTTCGATCACCCCTCCACTTT. Translating gives CASSPAGFRSPLHF.

This clonotype was observed a few times. V and J are TRBV19 and TRBJ2-2; D remains ambiguous. In germline, CDR1 is LNHDA, CDR2 SQIVND (reference sequence). This CDR3 contains 15 residues. V gave up 4 bases and J gave up 7 bases, with 16 bases separating them. This CDR3 is CASSTRRPQVGELFF. The CDR3, as DNA: TGTGCCAGTAGTACACGCCGCCCTCAGGTCGGGGAGCTGTTTTTT.

This clonotype appeared many times. Since a much larger clone is just one base distant, this may be a read error. DNA of the CDR3: TGTGCCAGCAGTGGAGGGACCCAGTACTTC. Encoded protein: CASSGGTQYF. The rearrangement links TRBV12-3 or TRBV12-4 to TRBJ2-5, with D possibly matching TRBD2 (5 bases). Between the trimmed V and J ends, which lost 5 bases and 7 bases, there was a span of 5 bases. This CDR3 has 10 amino acids.

This clonotype was observed a few times. The rearrangement joins TRBV30 to TRBJ2-7, with 7 bases lining up with TRBD2. The CDR3 runs to 14 residues. Germline CDR1 is GTSNPN and CDR2 is SVGIG (reference sequence). Germline trimming cut 0 bases from V and 6 bases from J; bases unmatched to any gene: 8. CDR3 DNA sequence: TGTGCCTGGAGTGTGGGAGGGGTCGTCGTCGAGCAGTACTTC. Protein: CAWSVGGVVVEQYF.

The V and J genes are TRBV20-1 and TRBJ2-5; 7 bases align to TRBD1. The CDR3 covers 12 residues. Germline-derived CDR1 and CDR2 are DFQATT and SNEGSKA (reference sequence). The V gene end was trimmed by 3 bases and the J gene end by 5 bases; junction bases not matched to a gene: 3. In DNA, the CDR3 is TGCAGTGCTAGTACAGGGGCGGAGACCCAGTACTTC. Its protein is CSASTGAETQYF.

The genes are TRBV6-1 and TRBJ1-4, with D possibly matching TRBD1 (5 bases). Germline CDR1 and CDR2: MNHNS and SASEGT. This CDR3 has 14 amino acids. Trimming cost V 4 bases and J 8 bases, with 14 bases left between them. The CDR3 sequence: CASSVNTGGEKLFF. The DNA of the CDR3 is TGTGCCAGCAGTGTAAATACCGGGGGGGAAAAACTGTTTTTT.

The rearrangement uses TRBV14 and TRBJ2-7, with unresolved D. Germline-derived CDR1 and CDR2 are SGHDN and FVKESK. Trimming shortened V by 4 bases and J by 4 bases, and 11 bases separated the two germline ends. The CDR3 covers 13 residues. The CDR3 reads CASSPWREYEQYF. DNA of the CDR3: TGTGCCAGCAGCCCATGGCGAGAATACGAGCAGTACTTC.

The sample holds a few counts of this clonotype. The chain has TRBV4-2 and TRBJ1-4, with 8 nucleotides matching TRBD1. V trimming: 1 base; J trimming: 8 bases; junction bases outside the gene matches: 9. Germline CDR1 and CDR2: LGHNA and YNFKEQ. CDR3 length equals 16 residues. CDR3 protein: CASSQGPQGAGEKLFF. CDR3 DNA: TGTGCCAGCAGCCAAGGTCCCCAGGGGGCGGGAGAAAAACTGTTTTTT.

This clonotype came up many times. The chain joins TRBV4-1 to TRBJ1-2; 9 positions agree with TRBD1. Trimming at V came to 2 bases and at J to 7 bases, leaving 5 bases not matched to a gene. The germline V gene encodes CDR1 MGHRA and CDR2 YSYEKL. The CDR3 extends over 14 amino acids. The CDR3 sequence is CASSQIQGAGGYTF. The CDR3 DNA follows: TGCGCCAGCAGCCAAATACAGGGGGCCGGTGGCTACACCTTC.

The chain combines TRBV2 with TRBJ2-3; 7 bases are shared with TRBD2. The CDR3 consists of 14 residues. Trimming cost V 5 bases and J 6 bases; bases outside gene matches: 8. The germline CDR1 and CDR2 sequences are SNHLY and FYNNEI. CDR3 loop: CASSPRLALDTQYF. As DNA, the CDR3 is TGTGCCAGCAGTCCCAGACTAGCATTGGATACGCAGTATTTT. Variable domain in full (rest from reference TRBV2 and TRBJ2-3): EPEVTQTPSHQVTQMGQEVILRCVPISNHLYFYWYRQILGQKVEFLVSFYNNEISEKSEIFDDQFSVERPDGSNFTLKIRSTKLEDSAMYFCASSPRLALDTQYFGPGTRLTVL.

This clonotype has just a few counts. The genes are TRBV18 and TRBJ2-1; the match to TRBD2 covers 9 bases. The CDR3 extends over 15 amino acids. J lost 8 bases, V lost 3 bases, and 8 bases had no gene match. Germline CDR1 is KGHSH and CDR2 is LQKENI. CDR3 bases: TGTGCCAGCTCACCGGGACTAGCACGGACCGATGAGCAGTTCTTC. Protein: CASSPGLARTDEQFF.